The 25 T cell receptor beta chains below were found in one sample sequenced in a study of Graves' ophthalmopathy and Graves' hyperthyroidism. RNA transcripts served as template for amplifying TCR beta CDR3 sequences. The library came from an HTBI-primed first-round RT-PCR and a second-round multiplex PCR. TCRdb used MiXCR to reprocess the multiplex PCR reads, holding one entry per CDR3 protein. The sample lists a few hundred thousand distinct CDR3 sequences, roughly 15% occurring once. The sample consisted of peripheral blood. These receptors were taken from an adult woman with stable Graves' hyperthyroidism.

In its sample, this clonotype was seen many times. The V gene is TRBV20-1, the J gene TRBJ2-5; 12 nucleotides align to TRBD2. The CDR3 has 15 amino acids. Germline assignment: CDR1 DFQATT and CDR2 SNEGSKA (reference sequence). The junction had 6 bases not matched to a gene; V was cut back by 3 bases and J by 4 bases. The CDR3 DNA sequence: TGCAGTGCTAGGTCTAGCGGGAGGGTCGGAGAGACCCAGTACTTC. As protein: CSARSSGRVGETQYF.

This clonotype was seen repeatedly, ten times or more. The CDR3 sequence is CASSPKDRNQPQHF. The CDR3 DNA reads as TGTGCCAGCAGCCCCAAGGACAGGAATCAGCCCCAGCATTTT. The chain combines TRBV7-9 with TRBJ1-5, with 7 bases lining up with TRBD1. The CDR3 is 14 residues long. J lost 4 bases, V lost 5 bases, and 5 bases had no gene match. The germline CDR1 and CDR2 sequences are SEHNR and FQNEAQ (reference sequence).

At least ten counts were recorded for this clonotype. CDR3 sequence (DNA): TGTGCCAGCAGTTTAAACAGGGGCAGCGAGCAGTACTTC. Translation: CASSLNRGSEQYF. The chain links TRBV12-3 or TRBV12-4 to TRBJ2-7, with TRBD1 matching 7 bases. CDR3 length: 13 residues. V lost 2 bases to trimming and J lost 6 bases; unmatched junction nucleotides: 4.

This clonotype was observed many times. This chain uses TRBV19 with TRBJ2-2; D is perhaps TRBD1 or TRBD2 (5 bases each). Per germline, CDR1 LNHDA and CDR2 SQIVND (reference sequence). V was clipped by 5 bases and J by 5 bases, with 12 bases between them. The CDR3 length is 14 residues. CDR3 amino acids: CASSYRGQTGELFF. CDR3 nucleotide sequence: TGTGCCAGTAGTTACCGGGGCCAGACCGGGGAGCTGTTTTTT.

This clonotype came up many times. The rearrangement uses TRBV6-5 and TRBJ1-2; tentatively, D is TRBD1 (5 bases). CDR3 length: 12 residues. CDR1 is MNHEY, CDR2 SVGAGI, per germline. Between the trimmed V and J ends, which lost 6 bases and 8 bases, there was a span of 13 bases. The CDR3 bases are TGTGCCAGCAGCCGCGGGACGAGCGGCTACACCTTC. Translating it yields CASSRGTSGYTF.

This clonotype was recorded at least ten times. The chain combines TRBV29-1 with TRBJ2-5, with D unclear. Per the germline V gene, CDR1 is SQVTM and CDR2 is ANQGSEA. CDR3 length equals 14 residues. Trimming removed 4 bases at V and 0 bases at J, with 12 bases between. The CDR3 spells CSVAAGSYQETQYF. In DNA form, the CDR3 reads TGCAGCGTTGCTGCAGGTTCGTACCAAGAGACCCAGTACTTC.

This clonotype was seen only a few times. The rearrangement joins TRBV12-3 or TRBV12-4 to TRBJ1-5; D perhaps matches TRBD1 (5 bases). Trimming left V 7 bases short and J 0 bases short, with 10 bases between. This CDR3 has 14 residues. CDR3 sequence reads: CASTRGDSNQPQHF. Here the CDR3 DNA reads TGTGCCAGCACCCGGGGGGATAGCAATCAGCCCCAGCATTTT.

In its sample, this clonotype was seen many times. This CDR3 is CASSSRDRGRSTEAFF. The CDR3 region has the DNA TGTGCCAGCAGCTCTCGGGACAGGGGTAGAAGCACTGAAGCTTTCTTT. The chain employs TRBV12-3 or TRBV12-4 and TRBJ1-1, with 10 bases that match TRBD1. The CDR3 spans 16 residues. V was pared by 6 bases and J by 4 bases, with 11 bases of the junction left unmatched.

The V call is TRBV5-4, the J call TRBJ2-5; D not certain. CDR1 is SGHNT, CDR2 YYREEE, per germline (reference sequence). Trimming left V 5 bases short and J 1 base short, with 15 bases between. The CDR3 loop spans 15 amino acids. The CDR3 nucleotides read TGTGCCAGCAGGGCCGGGCCCGACCCCCAAGAGACCCAGTACTTC. It is translated as CASRAGPDPQETQYF.

This clonotype was counted ten times or more. The chain combines TRBV7-8 with TRBJ1-1; the D is unclear. This CDR3 has 14 amino acids. V lost 5 bases and J 7 bases, leaving 17 bases between the germline ends. CDR1 is SGHVS and CDR2 is FQNEAQ in the germline V gene. CDR3 sequence: CASSQRGGGFEAFF. For the CDR3, the DNA is TGTGCCAGCAGCCAACGGGGAGGCGGGTTTGAAGCTTTCTTT.

There are a few counts of this clonotype. CDR3 bases: TGCGCCAGCAGCTTGGCCCGAGGAGGGGCTAAAGTCAATGAGCAGTTCTTC. Its protein is CASSLARGGAKVNEQFF. The V and J genes are TRBV5-1 and TRBJ2-1, with D tentatively TRBD2 (6 bases). Germline lookup yields CDR1 SGHRS and CDR2 YFSETQ. Trimming took 0 bases from V and 6 from J, leaving 19 bases between them. The CDR3 has 17 residues.

The chain has TRBV6-2 or TRBV6-3 and TRBJ1-1; 7 positions agree with TRBD1. Germline CDR1 is MNHEY and CDR2 is SVGEGT. The CDR3 has 13 residues. Trimming cost V 6 bases and J 7 bases; bases outside gene matches: 8. The CDR3 loop reads CASRGTGENEAFF. The DNA of the CDR3 is TGTGCCAGCAGGGGAACAGGGGAAAATGAAGCTTTCTTT.

On this clonotype: A much larger clone sits a single nucleotide away, making a read error possible. The genes are TRBV25-1 and TRBJ2-5; D call uncertain. The ends were cut back, 0 bases at V and 0 bases at J, with 2 bases in the middle. This CDR3 comprises 13 residues. CDR1 and CDR2 from the germline V gene are MGHDK and SYGVNS. CDR3 DNA: TGTGCCAGCAGTGAATACTACCAAGAGACCCAGTACTTC. Translating gives CASSEYYQETQYF. Full variable domain (outside the CDR3, taken from reference TRBV25-1 and TRBJ2-5): EADIYQTPRYLVIGTGKKITLECSQTMGHDKMYWYQQDPGMELHLIHYSYGVNSTEKGDLSSESTVSRIRTEHFPLTLESARPSHTSQYLCASSEYYQETQYFGPGTRLLVL.

The CDR3 loop is CSARDQGGGQSGSPLHF. The CDR3 region has the DNA TGCAGTGCTAGAGATCAAGGGGGGGGCCAGTCGGGTTCACCCCTCCACTTT. The chain joins TRBV20-1 to TRBJ1-6; the D gene is possibly TRBD1 (6 bases). There are 17 residues in the CDR3. Germline assignment: CDR1 DFQATT and CDR2 SNEGSKA (reference sequence). The V end was cut by 0 bases, the J end by 9 bases, with 21 bases between.

This clonotype was observed many times. The rearrangement links TRBV12-3 or TRBV12-4 to TRBJ2-7; TRBD1 matches 7 bases. Trimming at V came to 5 bases and at J to 2 bases, leaving 3 bases not matched to a gene. The CDR3 covers 13 residues. For the CDR3, the DNA is TGTGCCAGCAGTGAGGGACAGACCTACGAGCAGTACTTC. Translating it yields CASSEGQTYEQYF.

This clonotype was recorded many times. The V gene is TRBV6-1, the J gene TRBJ2-2, with TRBD1 identical over 7 bases. The CDR3 covers 14 residues. Germline loops: CDR1 MNHNS, CDR2 SASEGT. Trimming removed 6 bases from V and 7 bases from J; junction bases left unmatched: 8. The CDR3 nucleotides are TGTGCCAGCAGAAAACAGGGGTCAGGCGGGGAGCTGTTTTTT. This gives the protein CASRKQGSGGELFF.

This clonotype was counted many times. The genes are TRBV9 and TRBJ2-7, with a possible D match to TRBD1 (6 bases). Germline lookup yields CDR1 SGDLS and CDR2 YYNGEE. This CDR3 is built from 15 residues. Trimming pared 4 bases from V and 1 base from J, leaving 15 bases between. CDR3 nucleotide sequence: TGTGCCAGCAGCCCACGGGAACAGGGATCCTACGAGCAGTACTTC. It is translated as CASSPREQGSYEQYF. Supplemented by reference TRBV9 and TRBJ2-7, the full variable domain reads DSGVTQTPKHLITATGQRVTLRCSPRSGDLSVYWYQQSLDQGLQFLIQYYNGEERAKGNILERFSAQQFPDLHSELNLSSLELGDSALYFCASSPREQGSYEQYFGPGTRLTVT.

V and J are TRBV19 and TRBJ1-1; D remains ambiguous. The germline V and J ends were trimmed by 4 bases and 5 bases, with 17 bases remaining between them. The CDR3 has 15 amino acids. In germline, CDR1 is LNHDA, CDR2 SQIVND (reference sequence). The CDR3 DNA follows: TGTGCCAGTAGTACCTGGGCAGGCGCTATTACTGAAGCTTTCTTT. Its translation: CASSTWAGAITEAFF.

This clonotype was seen repeatedly, ten times or more. V and J are TRBV2 and TRBJ2-7; D unresolved. Between the trimmed V and J ends, which lost 7 bases and 4 bases, there was a span of 17 bases. CDR1 is SNHLY, CDR2 FYNNEI, per germline. The CDR3 spans 14 residues. Written as DNA, the CDR3 is TGTGCCAGCACTCCGTCGGCAGTCTATTACGAGCAGTACTTC. Protein product: CASTPSAVYYEQYF. Drawing the rest from reference TRBV2 and TRBJ2-7, the complete variable domain is EPEVTQTPSHQVTQMGQEVILRCVPISNHLYFYWYRQILGQKVEFLVSFYNNEISEKSEIFDDQFSVERPDGSNFTLKIRSTKLEDSAMYFCASTPSAVYYEQYFGPGTRLTVT.

Ten or more counts support this clonotype. V usage is TRBV10-2 and J usage is TRBJ2-5; no firm D call. Germline CDR1 reads WSHSY; CDR2 reads SAAADI. The CDR3 extends over 17 amino acids. Trimming cost V 0 bases and J 3 bases, with 17 bases left between them. The CDR3 DNA is TGCGCCAGCAGTGAGTCTTGGCTAGTCTGGGTGGAAGAGACCCAGTACTTC. Translation: CASSESWLVWVEETQYF.

This chain links TRBV11-1 with TRBJ2-2; no reliable D call. The V gene lost 1 base and the J gene lost 1 base, with 7 bases spanning the gap. Per germline, CDR1 SGHAT and CDR2 FQDESV (reference sequence). The CDR3 length is 15 residues. The CDR3 loop is CASSLGAWNTGELFF. For the CDR3, the DNA is TGTGCCAGCAGCTTAGGGGCCTGGAACACCGGGGAGCTGTTTTTT.

This clonotype has a count of ten or more. V usage is TRBV30 and J usage is TRBJ2-2; possibly TRBD1 or TRBD2 for D (5 bases each). Germline loops: CDR1 GTSNPN, CDR2 SVGIG (reference sequence). Trimming cost V 5 bases and J 5 bases, with 12 bases left between them. The CDR3 sequence is 13 residues long. CDR3 in amino acids: CAWGWDATGELFF. The CDR3 coding sequence is TGTGCCTGGGGATGGGACGCAACCGGGGAGCTGTTTTTT.

This clonotype has ten or more counts. CDR3 sequence reads: CAWSVPRTSRRVTQYF. Here the CDR3 DNA reads TGTGCCTGGAGTGTACCCAGGACTAGCCGGAGGGTGACCCAGTACTTC. V usage is TRBV30 and J usage is TRBJ2-5; TRBD2 agrees at 8 bases. From germline, CDR1 is GTSNPN and CDR2 SVGIG (reference sequence). The CDR3 length is 16 residues. The J segment lost 7 bases and the V segment lost 0 bases, leaving 13 bases of the junction unmatched. Filled out from reference TRBV30 and TRBJ2-5, the complete variable domain reads SQTIHQWPATLVQPVGSPLSLECTVEGTSNPNLYWYRQAAGRGLQLLFYSVGIGQISSEVPQNLSASRPQDRQFILSSKKLLLSDSGFYLCAWSVPRTSRRVTQYFGPGTRLLVL.

This clonotype was seen a few times. The J gene is TRBJ1-1, the V gene TRBV25-1; the D is unclear. Trimming removed 7 bases at V and 5 bases at J, with 17 bases between. The CDR3 loop spans 14 amino acids. Germline CDR1 reads MGHDK; CDR2 reads SYGVNS. CDR3 in amino acids: CASTGSRRGTEAFF. CDR3 nucleotide sequence: TGTGCCAGCACCGGGAGCCGCCGAGGGACTGAAGCTTTCTTT.

This sequence joins TRBV7-6 and TRBJ1-6; tentative D call: TRBD1 (5 bases). The germline V gene has CDR1 SGHVS and CDR2 FNYEAQ. V lost 1 base to trimming and J lost 7 bases, with 11 bases between them. This CDR3 comprises 15 residues. The CDR3 region has the DNA TGTGCCAGCAGCTTAGAGGGCAGGGACAATTCACCCCTCCACTTT. Amino acids: CASSLEGRDNSPLHF.